This T cell receptor beta chain emerged from a study of persistence of HIV-infected CD4 T cells (dated by TCRdb to the early 2020s). Study-wide context: The median time participants had been on suppressive ART was about 8 years. CMV- and HIV-1 Gag-responding CD4+ T cells were isolated from ART-treated individuals so that antigen-driven clonal expansion of HIV-1-infected cells could be examined. The clonality of all cells in each sorted population was assessed by TCRbeta sequencing, whereas the clonality of infected cells was assessed by proviral sequencing. Peripheral blood samples of up to roughly 200 mL were obtained at multiple time points, with the exception of two participants, for whom leukapheresis was performed at a single time point. The TCR cluster analysis across participants included 8 or 9 participants for CMV and roughly seven participants for Gag.

TCRbeta repertoires were sequenced from genomic DNA with the immunoSEQ hsTCRB assay version 4 in survey mode. Genomic DNA was diluted to 7.5 to 10 ng/uL, and up to roughly 1 ug per sample was used for TCRbeta sequencing. Turning to the authors' computational methods: TCRbeta data analysis was done in ImmunoSeq Analyzer 3.0, and diversity was calculated on productive nucleotide rearrangements. Using the Immunarch R package, the improved Chao index served to estimate lower-bound TCR diversity and the Gini coefficient served to estimate clonality. Different nucleotide rearrangements encoding the same CDR3beta amino acid sequence were counted as distinct clonotypes. Differential abundance analysis found TCRbeta sequences that were significantly enriched in antigen-responding cells compared with anti-CD3/anti-CD28-activated cells. Using predicted peptide-MHC specificity as the basis, GLIPH2 grouped TCRs into clusters, both for each participant individually and for the merged data sets that combined participants. The table comes from immuneACCESS by way of TCRdb, which keeps in-frame sequences with V and J called. Part of the clones is missing from these tables; in studies checked, under half for an unresolved V gene and the rest for unknown reasons. V and J calls and clone size are as listed in that table; D and trimming were resolved from the DNA. The sample table holds several thousand clones, of which less than 75% were seen once. Under 20% of the sample comes from the top ten.

On this clone itself: Its binding antigen is unknown. No much larger clone is present one base from it, and per-base qualities are unavailable.

This specimen's treatment or condition label, per the study, means: suppressive antiretroviral therapy. Lysates of CMV-infected fibroblasts were used at 9 to 10 ug/mL for cell stimulation. CD4+ T cells that responded were sorted based on upregulation of both CD40 ligand and CD69. Participants were HIV-1-infected adults who started suppressive ART during chronic infection. For at least 4 years, participants had undetectable plasma HIV-1 RNA, below 50 copies/mL. To be included, participants needed a CD4+ T cell count above 400 cells/uL and a positive CMV serology. Before stimulation, PBMCs were isolated using density centrifugation and then depleted of CD8+ T cells. For around 18 hours, CD8-depleted PBMCs were stimulated with anti-CD28/CD49d costimulation, a CD40-blocking antibody, and enfuvirtide, which was added to prevent new infections. Cell sorting was performed on a Beckman Coulter MoFlo Legacy or XDP sorter, and dead cells were excluded with propidium iodide. For samples with more than one million cells, genomic DNA was extracted with the QIAamp DNA Mini Kit, and for all other samples the Quick-DNA Microprep Kit was used.

The study at large found these results: Significantly lower TCRbeta richness was observed in CMV- and Gag-responding cells than in anti-CD3/anti-CD28-responding cells, and higher oligoclonality was observed in CMV-responding cells than in CD3/CD28-stimulated and Gag-responding cells. Because the TCR analyses were done in bulk, restricting them to just the rare CMV-responding cells that actually carried HIV-1 proviruses was not possible. Only a small number of individuals took part in the study, and only a limited range of antigens was tested. Enrichment of degenerate expanded CDR3beta sequences was found in antigen-responding cells, suggesting convergent selection of CD4+ responses to CMV and Gag. Within the same sorted populations, TCR oligoclonality correlated with proviral oligoclonality.

CDR1 LGHDT and CDR2 YNNKEL were looked up in the germline V gene (reference sequence). V and J lose 7 bases and 4 bases, and a span of 22 bases separates them. The CDR3, cysteine through phenylalanine, is 16 amino acids long. Kept here is only the CDR3 DNA, which spans 48 bases and is read in frame from base 1. The chain joins TRBV3-1 (or the pseudogene TRBV3-2) to TRBJ2-5, with TRBD2 tentatively as D gene (7 bases match). This sequence originates from an adult man with HIV who was CMV-seropositive. The sample was CD4+ T cells sorted from PBMCs after roughly 18-hour stimulation, taken from a patient who received antiretroviral therapy. The cell subset or site label corresponds to: CD40L+CD69+ CD4 T cells responding to CMV lysate. Read as DNA, the sequence is TGTGCCAGCACCCTGAGGGGGGGCGCGGGGCGAGAGACCCAGTACTTC. It specifies CASTLRGGAGRETQYF.